This T cell receptor (beta chain) derives from a study of CD8 T cells in ankylosing spondylitis (dated by TCRdb to about 2017). For the wider study: The study set out to find disease-linked TCR variants by profiling T cell receptor beta repertoires in ankylosing spondylitis patients and healthy donors. The full study cohort was made up of about two dozen ankylosing spondylitis patients and some 100 healthy donors. Peripheral blood was sampled, and synovial fluid was also collected from ankylosing spondylitis patients.

The sequencing machine was an Illumina HiSeq 2500. TCR beta libraries were prepared by quantitative 5'-RACE with molecular barcodes. The published analysis was carried out like this. To identify disease-linked TCR variants, a new computational method was used, one built on a probabilistic model of VDJ rearrangement. TCRdb cleaned the public reads at Q25 with fastp, built clones with MiXCR and kept in-frame beta chains. Every entry covers one CDR3 protein and lists the most common genes and DNA from its rows. These V and J calls are TCRdb output, not the study's own analysis. The sample has 180,000 or so distinct CDR3 sequences on record, roughly 10% of them singletons. 25% to 30% of the sample rests with the top ten. Inclusive of the bounding cysteine and phenylalanine, the CDR3 is 15 residues long. CDR3 DNA only is kept here, 45 bases in frame from base 1. The germline V gene specifies MNHEY as CDR1 and SVGEGT as CDR2. V is reduced by 5 bases and J by 0 bases, leaving a spacing of 13 bases between them.

The sample holds a few counts of this clonotype. It has no known antigen specificity. Per-nucleotide qualities are absent, and no much larger clonotype sits a single base away. Points the paper makes about the study in general: Blood from ankylosing spondylitis patients appeared to be characterized by a TCR beta motif made up of seven or eight highly homologous amino acid variants. The disease-linked clones were reported as significantly enriched in matched synovial fluid samples from ankylosing spondylitis patients. Some motif variants had previously been reported in the synovial fluid and blood of reactive arthritis patients, which suggests shared mechanisms of disease initiation. The disease-linked clones had a CD8+ phenotype and were found at relatively low frequencies in peripheral blood.

The receptor chain draws on TRBV6-2 or TRBV6-3 and TRBJ1-1; perhaps TRBD1 is the D gene, with 6 bases matching. Sequenced input: blood, either unsorted or a sorted T cell fraction (not recorded which). This receptor was taken from a male donor with ankylosing spondylitis or in good health (not recorded which). The bases are TGTGCCAGCAGTGCGGACAGCAGTTTGAACACTGAAGCTTTCTTT. Translated, this is CASSADSSLNTEAFF.